This T cell receptor (beta chain) originates from a study of blood T cell repertoires in COVID-19. Study summary: Collection of acute and convalescent COVID-19 samples took place in the United States, Italy and Spain. The cDNA or gDNA used as material had been derived from T cells, B-cell-depleted T cells, or PBMCs.

Some clones are missing from TCRdb's copy, which holds only in-frame ones; the method was immunoSEQ multiplex PCR. The sample consists of some 180,000 clones, about four fifths of them appearing once. The V gene lost 6 bases and the J gene lost 6 bases, with 15 bases spanning the gap. Germline V gene data show CDR1 as LGHDT and CDR2 as YNNKEL (reference sequence). The CDR3 has 14 residues. Worth noting for this clone: Other DNA sequences of this sample code for an identical CDR3.

The sample taken for sequencing was peripheral blood. The TCR sequence derives from a woman in her thirties or forties with COVID-19, enrolled during active disease. This rearrangement joins TRBV3-1 (or the pseudogene TRBV3-2) to TRBJ1-5; D is possibly TRBD1 (5 bases). CDR3 sequence: CASSWGGVGQPQHF. As DNA, the CDR3 is TGTGCCAGCAGTTGGGGGGGGGTCGGTCAGCCCCAGCATTTT.